This T cell receptor beta chain was documented in a study of cytomegalovirus exposure and HLA in healthy donors. A multiplex PCR was run with 60 Vbeta primers and 13 Jbeta primers. Data came from immunoSEQ multiplex PCR; TCRdb stores just in-frame clones and leaves some out. There are roughly 120,000 clones in the sample; around 76% occur only once, and roughly 13% lies in the top ten. V lost 5 bases and J 8 bases, leaving 15 bases between the germline ends. This CDR3 spans 14 amino acids. Germline V CDR1 and CDR2: SGHTA, FQGNSA. On this clone: Its specificity is not known.

Broader study findings: Accurate prediction of most subjects' HLA-A and HLA-B alleles from TCR beta sequences was reported. The study designated roughly 160 TCR beta chains cytomegalovirus-associated.

The sequenced sample was PBMCs. The sequence was collected from a woman aged 55-70 years in good health and CMV-seropositive. The V gene is TRBV7-2, the J gene TRBJ1-4; D perhaps matches TRBD1 (5 bases). The CDR3 region is CASSPGSGVEKLFF. The DNA for the CDR3 is TGTGCCAGCAGCCCCGGATCGGGGGTCGAAAAACTGTTTTTT. Using reference TRBV7-2 and TRBJ1-4 for the parts outside the CDR3, the full variable domain is GAGVSQSPSNKVTEKGKDVELRCDPISGHTALYWYRQSLGQGLEFLIYFQGNSAPDKSGLPSDRFSAERTGGSVSTLTIQRTQQEDSAVYLCASSPGSGVEKLFFGSGTQLSVL.